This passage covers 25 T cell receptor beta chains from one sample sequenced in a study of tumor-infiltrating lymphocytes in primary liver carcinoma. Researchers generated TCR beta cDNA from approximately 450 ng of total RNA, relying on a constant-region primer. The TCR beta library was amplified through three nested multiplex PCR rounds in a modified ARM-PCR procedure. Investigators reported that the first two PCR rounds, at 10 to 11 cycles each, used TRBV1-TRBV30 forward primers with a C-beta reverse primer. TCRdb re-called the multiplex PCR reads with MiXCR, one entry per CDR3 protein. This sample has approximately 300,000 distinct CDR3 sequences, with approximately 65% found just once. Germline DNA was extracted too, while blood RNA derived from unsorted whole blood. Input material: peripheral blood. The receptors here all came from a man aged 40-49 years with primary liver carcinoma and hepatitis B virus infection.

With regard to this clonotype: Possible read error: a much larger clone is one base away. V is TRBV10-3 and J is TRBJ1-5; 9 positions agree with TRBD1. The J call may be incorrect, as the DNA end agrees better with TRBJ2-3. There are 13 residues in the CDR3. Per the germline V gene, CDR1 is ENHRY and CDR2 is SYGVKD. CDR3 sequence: CAMRDREGQPQYF. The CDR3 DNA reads TGTGCCATGAGGGACAGGGAGGGACAGCCCCAGTATTTT.

CDR3 sequence reads: CASSRPRASPLHF. The CDR3 DNA reads TGTGCCAGCAGCCGCCCGCGGGCTTCACCCCTCCACTTT. The J gene is TRBJ1-6, the V gene TRBV5-6; D gene uncertain. This CDR3 is built from 13 residues. The germline V gene encodes CDR1 SGHDT and CDR2 YYEEEE. With 4 bases removed from V and 9 bases from J, the gap between germline ends came to 11 bases.

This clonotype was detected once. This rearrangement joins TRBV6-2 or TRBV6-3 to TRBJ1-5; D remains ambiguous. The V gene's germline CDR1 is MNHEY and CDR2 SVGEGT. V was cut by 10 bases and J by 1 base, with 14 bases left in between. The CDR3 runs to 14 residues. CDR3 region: CAIRVAGSNQPQHF. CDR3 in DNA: TGTGCCATCCGGGTCGCCGGCAGCAATCAGCCCCAGCATTTT.

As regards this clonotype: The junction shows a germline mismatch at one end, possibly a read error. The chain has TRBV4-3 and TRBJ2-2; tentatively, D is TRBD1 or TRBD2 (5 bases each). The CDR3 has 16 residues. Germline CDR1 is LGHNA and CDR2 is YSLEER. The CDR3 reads CVSSQGPTRVTGELFF. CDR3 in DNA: TGCGTCAGCAGCCAAGGCCCCACCAGGGTCACCGGGGAGCTGTTTTTC.

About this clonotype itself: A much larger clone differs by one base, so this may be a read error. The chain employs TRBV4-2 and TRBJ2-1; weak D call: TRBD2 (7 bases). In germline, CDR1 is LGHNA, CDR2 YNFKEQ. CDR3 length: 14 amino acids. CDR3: CASIQDGGANEQFF. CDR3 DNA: TGTGCCAGCATCCAAGATGGGGGGGCGAATGAGCAGTTCTTC.

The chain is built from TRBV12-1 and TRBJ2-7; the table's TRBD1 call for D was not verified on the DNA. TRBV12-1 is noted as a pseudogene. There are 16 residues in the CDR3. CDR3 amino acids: CASSWGGLPNPYEQYF. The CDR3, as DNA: TGTGCCAGCAGTTGGGGGGGGCTCCCAAATCCCTACGAGCAGTACTTC.

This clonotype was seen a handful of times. The CDR3 DNA reads as TGTGCCAGCAGCTTGGCGGGAGGGGGCGGAGAGACCCAGTACTTC. Its translation is CASSLAGGGGETQYF. The chain combines TRBV5-4 with TRBJ2-5; a possible D gene is TRBD2 (8 bases). There are 15 residues in the CDR3. Deletions cut 0 bases from V and 4 bases from J, with 13 bases between. From germline, CDR1 is SGHNT and CDR2 YYREEE (reference sequence).

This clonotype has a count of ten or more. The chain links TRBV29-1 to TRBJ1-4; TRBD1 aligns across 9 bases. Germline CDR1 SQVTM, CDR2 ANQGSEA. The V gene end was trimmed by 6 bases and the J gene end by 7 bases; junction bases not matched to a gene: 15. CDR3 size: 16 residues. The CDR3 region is CSVALGLGQGTEKLFF. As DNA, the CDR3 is TGCAGCGTCGCCCTGGGGCTAGGACAGGGGACTGAAAAACTGTTTTTT. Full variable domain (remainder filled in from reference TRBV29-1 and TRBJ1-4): SAVISQKPSRDICQRGTSLTIQCQVDSQVTMMFWYRQQPGQSLTLIATANQGSEATYESGFVIDKFPISRPNLTFSTLTVSNMSPEDSSIYLCSVALGLGQGTEKLFFGSGTQLSVL.

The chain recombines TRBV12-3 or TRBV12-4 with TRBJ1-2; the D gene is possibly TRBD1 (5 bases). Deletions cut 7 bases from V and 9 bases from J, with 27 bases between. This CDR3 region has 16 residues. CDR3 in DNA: TGTGCCAGCATCAAAGGGGAGGCGGGACTGAGTTATAGCTACACCTTC. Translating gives CASIKGEAGLSYSYTF.

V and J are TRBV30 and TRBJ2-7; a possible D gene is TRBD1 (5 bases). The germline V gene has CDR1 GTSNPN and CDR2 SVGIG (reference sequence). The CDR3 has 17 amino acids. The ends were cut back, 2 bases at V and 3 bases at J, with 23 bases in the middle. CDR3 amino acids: CAWSRGAMVQTLYEQYF. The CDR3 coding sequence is TGTGCCTGGAGTAGGGGCGCGATGGTCCAAACCCTCTACGAGCAGTACTTC.

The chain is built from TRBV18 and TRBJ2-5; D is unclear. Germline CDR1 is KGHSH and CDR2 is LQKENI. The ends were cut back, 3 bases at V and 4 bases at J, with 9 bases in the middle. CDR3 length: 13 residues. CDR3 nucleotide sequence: TGTGCCAGCTCACCCCCAGCCCGAGAGACCCAGTACTTC. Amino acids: CASSPPARETQYF. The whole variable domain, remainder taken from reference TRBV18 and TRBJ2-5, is NAGVMQNPRHLVRRRGQEARLRCSPMKGHSHVYWYRQLPEEGLKFMVYLQKENIIDESGMPKERFSAEFPKEGPSILRIQQVVRGDSAAYFCASSPPARETQYFGPGTRLLVL.

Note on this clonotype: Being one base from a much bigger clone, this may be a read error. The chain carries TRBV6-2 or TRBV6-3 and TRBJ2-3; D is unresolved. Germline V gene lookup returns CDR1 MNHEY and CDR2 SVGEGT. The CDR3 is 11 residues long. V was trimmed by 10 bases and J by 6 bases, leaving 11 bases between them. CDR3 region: CAIAVSDTQYF. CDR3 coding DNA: TGTGCCATCGCGGTCTCGGATACGCAGTATTTT.

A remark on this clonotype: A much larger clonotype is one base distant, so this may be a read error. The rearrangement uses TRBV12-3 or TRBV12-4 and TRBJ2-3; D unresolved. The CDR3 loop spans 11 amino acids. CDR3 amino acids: CASSRSDTHYF. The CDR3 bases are TGTGCCAGCAGTAGATCAGATACGCACTATTTT.

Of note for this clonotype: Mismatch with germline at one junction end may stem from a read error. The CDR3 nucleotides read TGTGCCAACAGCTTGCGGCGGGAGGCATCCTCCAATGAGCAGTTCTTC. It encodes CANSLRREASSNEQFF. V gene TRBV13 combines with J gene TRBJ2-1; the match to TRBD2 covers 8 bases. CDR1 and CDR2 (germline): PRHDT, FYEKMQ (reference sequence). This CDR3 region has 16 residues.

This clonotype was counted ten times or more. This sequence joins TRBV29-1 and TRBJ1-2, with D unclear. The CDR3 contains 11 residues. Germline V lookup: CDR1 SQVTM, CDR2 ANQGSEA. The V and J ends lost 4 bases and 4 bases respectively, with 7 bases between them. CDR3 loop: CSVGGLYGYTF. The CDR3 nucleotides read TGCAGCGTTGGCGGACTCTATGGCTACACCTTC.

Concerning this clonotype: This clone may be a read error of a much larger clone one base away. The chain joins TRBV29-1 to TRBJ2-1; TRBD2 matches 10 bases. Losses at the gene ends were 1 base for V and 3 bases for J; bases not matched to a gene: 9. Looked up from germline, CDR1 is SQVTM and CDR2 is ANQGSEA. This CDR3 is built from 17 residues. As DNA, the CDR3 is TGCAGCGTTGAAGGCGGACCAGCGGGAGGGCTCTACAATGAGCAGTTCTTC. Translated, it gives CSVEGGPAGGLYNEQFF.

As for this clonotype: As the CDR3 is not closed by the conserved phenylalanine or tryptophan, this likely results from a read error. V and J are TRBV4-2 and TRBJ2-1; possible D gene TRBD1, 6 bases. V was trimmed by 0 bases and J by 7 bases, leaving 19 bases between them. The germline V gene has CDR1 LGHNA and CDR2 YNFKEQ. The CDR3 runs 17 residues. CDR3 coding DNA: TGTGCCAGCAGCCAAGATTCCCAGGGCAGGGGCGGGAATGAGCAGTTCCTC. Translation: CASSQDSQGRGGNEQFL.

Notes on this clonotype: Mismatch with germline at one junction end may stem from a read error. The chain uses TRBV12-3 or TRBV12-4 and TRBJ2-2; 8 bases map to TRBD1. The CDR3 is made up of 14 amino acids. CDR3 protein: CGSSPRTGPGELFF. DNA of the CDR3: TGTGGCAGCAGTCCGAGGACAGGGCCCGGGGAGCTGTTTTTT.

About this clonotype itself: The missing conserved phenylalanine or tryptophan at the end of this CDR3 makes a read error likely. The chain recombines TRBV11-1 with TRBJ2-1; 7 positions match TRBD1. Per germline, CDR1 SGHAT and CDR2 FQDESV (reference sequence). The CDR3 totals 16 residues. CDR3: CVSSLLGSGGENEQFI. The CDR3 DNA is TGTGTCAGCAGCCTTCTAGGGTCAGGGGGAGAAAATGAGCAGTTCATC.

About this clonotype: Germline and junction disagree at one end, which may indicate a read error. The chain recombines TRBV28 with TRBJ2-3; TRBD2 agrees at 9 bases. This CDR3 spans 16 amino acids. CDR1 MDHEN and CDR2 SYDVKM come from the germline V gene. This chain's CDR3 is CPSSRGLAIQEDTHYF. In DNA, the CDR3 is TGTCCCAGCAGTCGAGGACTAGCGATTCAGGAAGATACGCATTATTTT.

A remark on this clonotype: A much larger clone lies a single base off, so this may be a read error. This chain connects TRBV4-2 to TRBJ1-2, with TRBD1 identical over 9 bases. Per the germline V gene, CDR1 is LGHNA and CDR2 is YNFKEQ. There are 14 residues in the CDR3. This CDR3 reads CASSQAGTGYGYSF. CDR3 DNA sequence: TGTGCCAGCAGCCAGGCCGGGACAGGGTATGGCTACAGCTTC.

This CDR3 is CASSLDRGLGVNIQYF. The CDR3 DNA reads TGTGCCAGCAGCTTGGACAGGGGGCTAGGTGTAAACATTCAGTACTTC. The rearrangement uses TRBV5-6 and TRBJ2-4, with 9 bases identical to TRBD1. V lost 0 bases, J lost 6 bases, and 7 bases stayed unmatched. Germline CDR1 SGHDT, CDR2 YYEEEE. This CDR3 has 16 amino acids.

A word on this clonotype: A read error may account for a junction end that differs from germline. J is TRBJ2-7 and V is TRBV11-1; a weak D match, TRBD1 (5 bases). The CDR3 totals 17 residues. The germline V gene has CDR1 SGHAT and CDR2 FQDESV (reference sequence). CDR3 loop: CARSLVTGASSSYEQYF. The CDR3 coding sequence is TGTGCCAGGAGCTTAGTCACAGGAGCCTCAAGCTCCTACGAGCAGTACTTC.

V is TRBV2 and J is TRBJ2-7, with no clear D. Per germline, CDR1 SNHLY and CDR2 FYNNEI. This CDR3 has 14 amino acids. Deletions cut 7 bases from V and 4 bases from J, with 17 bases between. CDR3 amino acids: CASKVRTSFYEQYF. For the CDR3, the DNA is TGTGCCAGCAAAGTCCGGACCAGTTTTTACGAGCAGTACTTC.

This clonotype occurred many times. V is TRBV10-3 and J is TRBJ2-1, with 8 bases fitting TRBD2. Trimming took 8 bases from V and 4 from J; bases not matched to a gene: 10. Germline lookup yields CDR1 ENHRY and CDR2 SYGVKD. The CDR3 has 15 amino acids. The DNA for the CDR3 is TGTGCCATCGGGAGCGGGAGAGCCTCTTACAATGAGCAGTTCTTC. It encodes CAIGSGRASYNEQFF.